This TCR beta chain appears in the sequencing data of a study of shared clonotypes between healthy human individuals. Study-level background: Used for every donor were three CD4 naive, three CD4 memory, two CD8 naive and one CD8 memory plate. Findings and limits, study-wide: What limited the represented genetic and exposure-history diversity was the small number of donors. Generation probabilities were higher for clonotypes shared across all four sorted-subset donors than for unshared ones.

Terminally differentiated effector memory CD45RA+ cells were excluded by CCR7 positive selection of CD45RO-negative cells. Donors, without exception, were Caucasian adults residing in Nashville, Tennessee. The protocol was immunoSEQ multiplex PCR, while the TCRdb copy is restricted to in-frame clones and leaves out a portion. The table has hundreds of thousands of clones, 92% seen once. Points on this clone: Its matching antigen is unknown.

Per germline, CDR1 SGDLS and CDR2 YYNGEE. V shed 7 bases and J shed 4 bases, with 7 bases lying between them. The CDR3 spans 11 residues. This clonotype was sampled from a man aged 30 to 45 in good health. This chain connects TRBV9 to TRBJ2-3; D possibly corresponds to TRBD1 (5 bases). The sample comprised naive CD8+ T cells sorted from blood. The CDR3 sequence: CASSRADTQYF. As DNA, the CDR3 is TGTGCCAGCTCCAGGGCAGATACGCAGTATTTT. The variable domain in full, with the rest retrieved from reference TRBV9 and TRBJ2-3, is DSGVTQTPKHLITATGQRVTLRCSPRSGDLSVYWYQQSLDQGLQFLIQYYNGEERAKGNILERFSAQQFPDLHSELNLSSLELGDSALYFCASSRADTQYFGPGTRLTVL.